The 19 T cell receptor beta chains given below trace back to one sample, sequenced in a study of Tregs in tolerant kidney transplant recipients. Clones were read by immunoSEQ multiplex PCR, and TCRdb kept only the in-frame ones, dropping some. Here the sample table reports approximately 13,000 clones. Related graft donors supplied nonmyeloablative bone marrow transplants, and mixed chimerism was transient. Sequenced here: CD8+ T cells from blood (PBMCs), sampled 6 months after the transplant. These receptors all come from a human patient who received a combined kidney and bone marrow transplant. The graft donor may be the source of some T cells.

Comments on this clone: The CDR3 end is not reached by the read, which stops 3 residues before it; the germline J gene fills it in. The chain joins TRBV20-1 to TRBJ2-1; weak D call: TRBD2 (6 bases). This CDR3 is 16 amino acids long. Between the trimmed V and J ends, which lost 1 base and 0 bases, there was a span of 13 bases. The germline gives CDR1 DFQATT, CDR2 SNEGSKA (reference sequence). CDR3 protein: CSARGIAESSYNEQFF. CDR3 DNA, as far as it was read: TGCAGTGCTAGAGGTATAGCGGAAAGCTCCTACAATGAG.

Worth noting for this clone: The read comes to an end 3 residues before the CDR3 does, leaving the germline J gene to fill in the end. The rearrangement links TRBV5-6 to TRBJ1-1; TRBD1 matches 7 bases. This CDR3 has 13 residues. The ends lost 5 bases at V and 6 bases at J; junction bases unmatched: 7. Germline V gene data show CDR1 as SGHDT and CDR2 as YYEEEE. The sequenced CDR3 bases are TGTGCCAGCAGAAGGACAGGCTTCTCTGAA. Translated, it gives CASRRTGFSE. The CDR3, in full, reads CASRRTGFSEAFF.

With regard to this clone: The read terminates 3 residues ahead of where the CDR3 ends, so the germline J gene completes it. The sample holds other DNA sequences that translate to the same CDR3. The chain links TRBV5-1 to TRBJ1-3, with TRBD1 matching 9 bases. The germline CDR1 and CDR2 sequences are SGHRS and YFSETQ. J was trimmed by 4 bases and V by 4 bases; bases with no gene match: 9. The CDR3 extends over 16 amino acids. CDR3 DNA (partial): TGCGCCAGCAGCCAAGGGGACAGGGCCGGAGGAAACACC. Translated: CASSQGDRAGGNT. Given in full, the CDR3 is CASSQGDRAGGNTIYF. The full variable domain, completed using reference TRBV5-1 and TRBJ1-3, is KAGVTQTPRYLIKTRGQQVTLSCSPISGHRSVSWYQQTPGQGLQFLFEYFSETQRNKGNFPGRFSGRQFSNSRSEMNVSTLELGDSALYLCASSQGDRAGGNTIYFGEGSWLTVV.

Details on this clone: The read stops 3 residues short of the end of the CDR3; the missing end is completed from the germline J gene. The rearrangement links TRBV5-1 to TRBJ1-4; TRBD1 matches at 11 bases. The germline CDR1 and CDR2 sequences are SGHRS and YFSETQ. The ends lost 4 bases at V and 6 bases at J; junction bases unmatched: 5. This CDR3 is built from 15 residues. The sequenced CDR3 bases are TGCGCCAGCAGCCGCCAGGGACAGGGGGATGAAAAA. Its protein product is CASSRQGQGDEK. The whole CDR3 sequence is CASSRQGQGDEKLFF. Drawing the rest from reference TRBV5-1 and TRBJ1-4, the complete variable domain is KAGVTQTPRYLIKTRGQQVTLSCSPISGHRSVSWYQQTPGQGLQFLFEYFSETQRNKGNFPGRFSGRQFSNSRSEMNVSTLELGDSALYLCASSRQGQGDEKLFFGSGTQLSVL.

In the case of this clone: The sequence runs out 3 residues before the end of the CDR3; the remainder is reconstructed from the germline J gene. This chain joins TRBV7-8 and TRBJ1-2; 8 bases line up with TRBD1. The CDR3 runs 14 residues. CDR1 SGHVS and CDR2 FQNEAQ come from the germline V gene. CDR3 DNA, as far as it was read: TGTGCCAGCAGCCTCGGACAGGGCCTTTGGGGC. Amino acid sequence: CASSLGQGLWG. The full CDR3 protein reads CASSLGQGLWGYTF.

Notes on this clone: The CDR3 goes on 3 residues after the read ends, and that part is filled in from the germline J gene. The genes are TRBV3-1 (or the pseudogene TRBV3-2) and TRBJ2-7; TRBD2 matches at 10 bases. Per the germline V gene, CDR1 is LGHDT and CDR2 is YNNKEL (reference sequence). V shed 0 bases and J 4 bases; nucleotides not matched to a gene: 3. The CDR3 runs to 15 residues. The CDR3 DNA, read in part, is TGTGCCAGCAGCCAAGAGTCTAGCGGGAGATACGAG. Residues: CASSQESSGRYE. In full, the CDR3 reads CASSQESSGRYEQYF.

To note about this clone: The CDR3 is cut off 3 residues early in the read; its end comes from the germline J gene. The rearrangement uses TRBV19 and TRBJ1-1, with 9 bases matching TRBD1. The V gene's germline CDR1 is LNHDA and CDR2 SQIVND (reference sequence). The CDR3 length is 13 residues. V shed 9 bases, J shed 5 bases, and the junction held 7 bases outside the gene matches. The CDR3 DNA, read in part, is TGTGCCAGCAAATTGGGGACAGGGACTGAA. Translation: CASKLGTGTE. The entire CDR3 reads CASKLGTGTEAFF.

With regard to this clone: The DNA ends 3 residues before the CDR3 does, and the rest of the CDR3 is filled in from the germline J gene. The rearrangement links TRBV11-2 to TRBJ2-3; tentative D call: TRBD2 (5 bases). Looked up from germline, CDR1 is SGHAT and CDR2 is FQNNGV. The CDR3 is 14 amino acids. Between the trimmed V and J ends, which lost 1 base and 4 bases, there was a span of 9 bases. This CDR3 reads CASSLVLAADTQYF. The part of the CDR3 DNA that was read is TGTGCCAGCAGCTTAGTCCTAGCCGCAGATACG.

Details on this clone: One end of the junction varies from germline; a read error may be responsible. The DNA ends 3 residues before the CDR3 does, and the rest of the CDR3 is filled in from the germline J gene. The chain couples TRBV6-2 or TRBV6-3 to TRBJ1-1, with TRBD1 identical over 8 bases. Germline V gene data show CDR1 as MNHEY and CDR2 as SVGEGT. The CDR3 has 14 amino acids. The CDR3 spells CVSSYSQGAAEAFF. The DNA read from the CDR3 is TGTGTCAGCAGTTACTCGCAGGGGGCGGCTGAA.

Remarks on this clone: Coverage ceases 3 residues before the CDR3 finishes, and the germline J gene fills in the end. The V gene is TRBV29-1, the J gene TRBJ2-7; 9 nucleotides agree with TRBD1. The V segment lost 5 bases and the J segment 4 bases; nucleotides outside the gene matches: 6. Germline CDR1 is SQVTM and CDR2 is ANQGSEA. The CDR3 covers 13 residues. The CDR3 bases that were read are TGCAGCGTTCCTGGGACAGGGAATTACGAG. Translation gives CSVPGTGNYE. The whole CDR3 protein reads CSVPGTGNYEQYF.

CDR3 sequence reads: CASSERTGYGYTF. The part of the CDR3 DNA that was read is TGTGCCAGCAGTGAAAGGACTGGCTATGGC. The gene calls are TRBV6-1 and TRBJ1-2; D call uncertain. The CDR3 goes on 3 residues after the read ends, and that part is filled in from the germline J gene. Trimming removed 2 bases at V and 4 bases at J, with 8 bases between. Per germline, CDR1 MNHNS and CDR2 SASEGT. This CDR3 has 13 amino acids.

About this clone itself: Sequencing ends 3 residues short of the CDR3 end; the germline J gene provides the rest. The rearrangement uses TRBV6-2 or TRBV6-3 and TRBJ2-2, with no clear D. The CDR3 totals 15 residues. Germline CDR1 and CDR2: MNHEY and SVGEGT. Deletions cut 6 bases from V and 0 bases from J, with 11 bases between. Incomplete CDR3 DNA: TGTGCCAGCAGCCCTCTTTTCGCGAACACCGGGGAG. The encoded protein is CASSPLFANTGE. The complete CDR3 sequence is CASSPLFANTGELFF.

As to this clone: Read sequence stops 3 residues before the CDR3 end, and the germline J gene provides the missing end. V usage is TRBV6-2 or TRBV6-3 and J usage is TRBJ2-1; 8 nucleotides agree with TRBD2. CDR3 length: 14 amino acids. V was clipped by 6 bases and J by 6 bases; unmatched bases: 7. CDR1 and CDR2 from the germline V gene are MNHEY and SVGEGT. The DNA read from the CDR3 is TGTGCCAGCAGCCAAGCGGGAGAGGGCAATGAG. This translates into CASSQAGEGNE. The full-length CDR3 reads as CASSQAGEGNEQFF.

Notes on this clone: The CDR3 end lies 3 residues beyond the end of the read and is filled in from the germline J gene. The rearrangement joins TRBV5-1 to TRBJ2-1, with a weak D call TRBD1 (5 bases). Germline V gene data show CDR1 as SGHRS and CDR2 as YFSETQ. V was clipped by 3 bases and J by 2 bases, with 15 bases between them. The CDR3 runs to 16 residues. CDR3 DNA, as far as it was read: TGCGCCAGCAGCTGGGTCACGAAAGGGGCCTACAATGAG. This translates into CASSWVTKGAYNE. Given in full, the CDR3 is CASSWVTKGAYNEQFF.

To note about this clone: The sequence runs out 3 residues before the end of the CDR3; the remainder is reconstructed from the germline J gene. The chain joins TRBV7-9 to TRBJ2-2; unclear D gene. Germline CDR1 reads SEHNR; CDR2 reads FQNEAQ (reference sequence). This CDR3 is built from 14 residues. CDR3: CASSPFVANEKLFF. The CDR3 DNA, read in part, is TGTGCCAGCAGCCCCTTCGTAGCTAATGAAAAG.

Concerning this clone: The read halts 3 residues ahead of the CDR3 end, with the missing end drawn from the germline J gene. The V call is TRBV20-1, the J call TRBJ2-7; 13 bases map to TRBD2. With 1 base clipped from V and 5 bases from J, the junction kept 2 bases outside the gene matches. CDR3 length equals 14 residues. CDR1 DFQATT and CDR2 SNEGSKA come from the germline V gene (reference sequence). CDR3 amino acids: CSARGTSGSHEQYF. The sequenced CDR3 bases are TGCAGTGCTAGAGGGACTAGCGGGAGCCACGAG.

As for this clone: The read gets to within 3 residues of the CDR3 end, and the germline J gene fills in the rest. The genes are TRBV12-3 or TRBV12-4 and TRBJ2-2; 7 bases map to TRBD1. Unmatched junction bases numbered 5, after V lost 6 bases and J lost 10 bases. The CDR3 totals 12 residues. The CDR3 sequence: CASSFTGAELFF. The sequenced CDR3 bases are TGTGCCAGCAGCTTTACAGGGGCGGAG.

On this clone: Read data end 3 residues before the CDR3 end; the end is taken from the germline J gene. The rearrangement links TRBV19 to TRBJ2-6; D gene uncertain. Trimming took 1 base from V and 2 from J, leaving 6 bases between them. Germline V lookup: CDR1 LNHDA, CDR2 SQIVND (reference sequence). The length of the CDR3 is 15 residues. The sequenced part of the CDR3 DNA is TGTGCCAGTAGTATAGGTAATACTGGGGCCAACGTC. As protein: CASSIGNTGANV. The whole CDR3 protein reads CASSIGNTGANVLTF.

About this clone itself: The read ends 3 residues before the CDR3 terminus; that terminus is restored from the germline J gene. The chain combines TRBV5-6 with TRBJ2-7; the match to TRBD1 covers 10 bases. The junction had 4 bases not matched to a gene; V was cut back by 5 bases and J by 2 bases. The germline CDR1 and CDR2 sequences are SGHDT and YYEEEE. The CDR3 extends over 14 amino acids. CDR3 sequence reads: CASSSGTGAYEQYF. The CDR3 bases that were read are TGTGCCAGCAGTTCCGGGACAGGGGCCTACGAG.